The 14 T cell receptor beta chains below all came from one sample that was sequenced in a study of shared clonotypes between healthy human individuals. Assay: immunoSEQ multiplex PCR; the TCRdb copy retains only in-frame clones and omits some. Among approximately 500,000 clones listed, 75% to 80% were seen once. Material for sequencing was PBMCs. These receptors were obtained from a woman aged 40 to 49 in good health. Some clones in this sample may be carry-over from other donors' samples.

The gene calls are TRBV19 and TRBJ2-7; no clear D. CDR1 is LNHDA and CDR2 is SQIVND in the germline V gene (reference sequence). V shed 3 bases and J shed 4 bases, with 10 bases lying between them. The length of the CDR3 is 13 residues. CDR3 loop: CASSIPQSYEQYF. CDR3 nucleotide sequence: TGTGCCAGTAGTATCCCACAGTCGTACGAGCAGTACTTC.

The chain links TRBV4-3 to TRBJ2-3, with 10 bases aligning to TRBD2. The CDR3 runs to 17 residues. The V segment lost 0 bases and the J segment 3 bases; nucleotides outside the gene matches: 6. Germline CDR1 is LGHNA and CDR2 is YSLEER. The CDR3 loop is CASSQELSGRATDTQYF. For the CDR3, the DNA is TGCGCCAGCAGCCAAGAGCTAAGCGGGAGGGCAACAGATACGCAGTATTTT.

This clone was counted a few times. In nucleotides, the CDR3 is TGTGCCAGCAATGGGGGGCAAGTTGAAAAACTGTTTTTT. Translated, it gives CASNGGQVEKLFF. V and J are TRBV28 and TRBJ1-4; maybe TRBD1 (6 bases). V was clipped by 7 bases and J by 7 bases, with 13 bases between them. Germline CDR1 and CDR2: MDHEN and SYDVKM. The CDR3 length is 13 residues.

The table lists this clone with a count of one. V and J are TRBV7-2 and TRBJ2-7; TRBD1 matches at 9 bases. Trimming took 0 bases from V and 1 from J; bases not matched to a gene: 1. The CDR3 spans 15 residues. CDR1 is SGHTA, CDR2 FQGNSA, per germline. The CDR3 region is CASSLAGTGSYEQYF. In DNA, the CDR3 is TGTGCCAGCAGCTTAGCTGGGACAGGGTCCTACGAGCAGTACTTC.

This clone occurred a few times. The chain is built from TRBV29-1 and TRBJ1-1, with TRBD1 as a possible D gene (6 bases). Per the germline V gene, CDR1 is SQVTM and CDR2 is ANQGSEA. There are 13 residues in the CDR3. The V gene lost 5 bases and the J gene lost 3 bases, with 13 bases spanning the gap. The CDR3 region has the DNA TGCAGCGTTCGGGCCGGGGGGCACACTGAAGCTTTCTTT. Residues: CSVRAGGHTEAFF.

V and J are TRBV5-4 and TRBJ2-7; no firm D call. The V and J ends lost 3 bases and 2 bases respectively, with 12 bases between them. The germline V gene encodes CDR1 SGHNT and CDR2 YYREEE (reference sequence). There are 14 residues in the CDR3. The CDR3 spells CASSSHASAYEQYF. The CDR3 nucleotides are TGTGCCAGCAGCTCCCACGCTAGTGCCTACGAGCAGTACTTC. The full variable domain, its missing parts supplied by reference TRBV5-4 and TRBJ2-7, is ETGVTQSPTHLIKTRGQQVTLRCSSQSGHNTVSWYQQALGQGPQFIFQYYREEENGRGNFPPRFSGLQFPNYSSELNVNALELDDSALYLCASSSHASAYEQYFGPGTRLTVT.

This rearrangement joins TRBV5-1 to TRBJ2-7; D might be TRBD1 or TRBD2, each matching 5 bases. CDR3 size: 13 residues. The V gene's germline CDR1 is SGHRS and CDR2 YFSETQ. Between the trimmed V and J ends, which lost 3 bases and 5 bases, there was a span of 12 bases. CDR3 in DNA: TGCGCCAGCAGCTACGGGGCAGGCGACGAGCAGTACTTC. Residues: CASSYGAGDEQYF.

This clone was seen a single time. The chain recombines TRBV7-2 with TRBJ2-5, with 8 bases aligning to TRBD2. The J call is uncertain, as TRBJ2-7 better fits the DNA end. This CDR3 contains 15 residues. Germline CDR1 and CDR2: SGHTA and FQGNSA. DNA for the CDR3: TGTGCCAGCAGCTTAAGGACCGGGAGGGTGAGCGAGCAGTACTTC. Encoded protein: CASSLRTGRVSEQYF.

The genes are TRBV6-5 and TRBJ2-7; D gene ambiguous. The CDR3 has 14 residues. V lost 5 bases, J lost 5 bases, and 16 bases lay in between. The germline V gene encodes CDR1 MNHEY and CDR2 SVGAGI. CDR3 in amino acids: CASSPSLARDEQYF. The CDR3 nucleotides are TGTGCCAGCAGTCCGAGCCTTGCCCGGGACGAGCAGTACTTC.

V usage is TRBV2 and J usage is TRBJ1-3; perhaps TRBD1 as D (5 bases). Germline CDR1 is SNHLY and CDR2 is FYNNEI. V lost 4 bases to trimming and J lost 7 bases, with 11 bases between them. The CDR3 spans 13 residues. In DNA, the CDR3 is TGTGCCAGCAGTGGGGACCCGAGGAACACCATATATTTT. It translates to CASSGDPRNTIYF.

The chain employs TRBV7-2 and TRBJ1-4; D perhaps matches TRBD1 (5 bases). Trimming removed 3 bases from V and 0 bases from J, with 8 bases in between. Per the germline V gene, CDR1 is SGHTA and CDR2 is FQGNSA. The CDR3 is 15 amino acids. This CDR3 reads CASSFPGPTNEKLFF. The CDR3 DNA follows: TGTGCCAGCAGCTTCCCGGGGCCAACTAATGAAAAACTGTTTTTT.

V usage is TRBV28 and J usage is TRBJ2-5, with D possibly matching TRBD2 (7 bases). The CDR3 runs 16 residues. Trimming removed 4 bases from V and 3 bases from J, with 18 bases in between. The germline CDR1 and CDR2 sequences are MDHEN and SYDVKM. As DNA, the CDR3 is TGTGCCAGCAGTTGGGGGCGGGGGCTAGCTGAAGAGACCCAGTACTTC. This translates into CASSWGRGLAEETQYF.

The chain employs TRBV28 and TRBJ2-5, with 12 positions matching TRBD1. CDR1 is MDHEN and CDR2 is SYDVKM in the germline V gene. The CDR3 runs to 16 residues. V lost 6 bases to trimming and J lost 5 bases; unmatched junction nucleotides: 10. In nucleotides, the CDR3 is TGTGCCAGCAGCCCCCCAGGGACAGGGGGCGTGGAGACCCAGTACTTC. Amino acid sequence: CASSPPGTGGVETQYF.

In DNA form, the CDR3 reads TGTGCCAGCTCACGAGACTTGAACACTGAAGCTTTCTTT. Translating it yields CASSRDLNTEAFF. This chain links TRBV18 with TRBJ1-1; D not resolved. Germline V gene data show CDR1 as KGHSH and CDR2 as LQKENI. The CDR3 consists of 13 residues. Trimming stripped 4 bases from V and 0 bases from J, with 6 bases between.